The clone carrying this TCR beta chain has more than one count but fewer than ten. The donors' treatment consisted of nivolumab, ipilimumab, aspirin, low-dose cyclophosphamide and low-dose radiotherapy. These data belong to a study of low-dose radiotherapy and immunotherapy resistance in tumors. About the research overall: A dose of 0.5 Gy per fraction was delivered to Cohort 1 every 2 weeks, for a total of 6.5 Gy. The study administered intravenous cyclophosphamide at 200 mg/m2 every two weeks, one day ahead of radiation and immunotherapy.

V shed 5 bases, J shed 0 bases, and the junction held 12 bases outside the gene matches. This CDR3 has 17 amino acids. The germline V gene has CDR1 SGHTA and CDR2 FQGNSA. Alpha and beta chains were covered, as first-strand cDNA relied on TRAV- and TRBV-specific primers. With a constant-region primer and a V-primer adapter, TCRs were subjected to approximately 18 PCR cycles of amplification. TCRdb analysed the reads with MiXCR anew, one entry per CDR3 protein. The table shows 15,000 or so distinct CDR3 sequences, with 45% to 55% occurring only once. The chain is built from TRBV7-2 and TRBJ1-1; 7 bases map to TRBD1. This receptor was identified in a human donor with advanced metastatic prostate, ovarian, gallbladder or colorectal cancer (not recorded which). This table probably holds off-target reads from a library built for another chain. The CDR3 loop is CASSQGGSLTLNTEAFF. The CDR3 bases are TGTGCCAGCAGCCAAGGGGGCAGCCTCACTCTGAACACTGAAGCTTTCTTT.